A single sample gave rise to the 5 T cell receptor beta chains below, sequenced in a study of T cell clonotyping in hematopoietic cell transplantation. The repertoire was sequenced with immunoSEQ multiplex PCR; TCRdb's copy has only in-frame clones and lacks some. The repertoire holds about 16,000 clones, with 80% to 90% as singletons. The source material was peripheral blood mononuclear cells. The source is a middle-aged woman in good health. Some clones in this sample may be carry-over from other donors' samples.

This rearrangement joins TRBV9 to TRBJ1-3; possible D gene TRBD1, 5 bases. The V end was cut by 3 bases, the J end by 1 base, with 8 bases between. The CDR3 is 14 residues long. Germline CDR1 reads SGDLS; CDR2 reads YYNGEE. In nucleotides, the CDR3 is TGTGCCAGCAGCGCCGGGGGTTCTGGAAACACCATATATTTT. This codes for CASSAGGSGNTIYF.

This clone was detected only a few times. V and J are TRBV27 and TRBJ1-6; D call uncertain. V was trimmed by 2 bases and J by 10 bases, leaving 15 bases between them. Germline V gene sequence: CDR1 MNHEY, CDR2 SMNVEV (reference sequence). CDR3 length: 15 residues. The DNA of the CDR3 is TGTGCCAGCAGTTTAGGGCTTACGGCGAGGTCACCCCTCCACTTT. This sequence encodes CASSLGLTARSPLHF.

The chain is built from TRBV9 and TRBJ2-4; D perhaps matches TRBD1 (6 bases). Trimming took off 3 bases at V and 2 bases at J, with 15 bases between the two ends. This CDR3 has 16 amino acids. Germline-derived CDR1 and CDR2 are SGDLS and YYNGEE. The CDR3 region is CASSAIGQGPKNIQYF. CDR3 coding DNA: TGTGCCAGCAGCGCGATCGGGCAGGGGCCCAAAAACATTCAGTACTTC.

The V call is TRBV29-1, the J call TRBJ1-1; D call uncertain. The CDR3 runs to 14 residues. V shed 7 bases and J shed 4 bases, with 19 bases lying between them. Germline values: CDR1 SQVTM, CDR2 ANQGSEA. CDR3 sequence (DNA): TGCAGCGGCGCTCTTGGGGTTGTCGGCACTGAAGCTTTCTTT. Translation: CSGALGVVGTEAFF.

The rearrangement links TRBV5-6 to TRBJ2-1; no clear D gene. Per germline, CDR1 SGHDT and CDR2 YYEEEE. The CDR3 length is 11 residues. Trimming removed 3 bases from V and 10 bases from J, with 8 bases in between. In nucleotides, the CDR3 is TGTGCCAGCAGCTCTACTCGGGAGCAGTTCTTC. This encodes CASSSTREQFF.